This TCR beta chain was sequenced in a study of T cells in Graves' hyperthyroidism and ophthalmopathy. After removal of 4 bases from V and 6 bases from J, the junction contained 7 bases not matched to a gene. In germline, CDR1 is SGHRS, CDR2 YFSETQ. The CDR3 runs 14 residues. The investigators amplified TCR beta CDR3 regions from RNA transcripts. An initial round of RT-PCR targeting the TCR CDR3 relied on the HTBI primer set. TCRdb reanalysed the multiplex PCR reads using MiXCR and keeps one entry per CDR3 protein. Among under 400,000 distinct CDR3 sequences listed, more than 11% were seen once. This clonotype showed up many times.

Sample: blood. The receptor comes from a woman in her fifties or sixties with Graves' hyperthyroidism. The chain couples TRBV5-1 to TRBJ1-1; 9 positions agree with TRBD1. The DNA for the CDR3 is TGCGCCAGCAGCCCGGGACAGGGAGTCCCTGAAGCTTTCTTT. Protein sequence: CASSPGQGVPEAFF.